This T cell receptor beta chain emerged from a study of blood T cell repertoires in COVID-19 (dated by TCRdb to 2018 to 2021). In terms of the full investigation: Collaborator samples came from the United States, Italy and Spain and covered acute and convalescent phases of COVID-19. The prospective study material was composed of cDNA or gDNA derived from T cells, B-cell-depleted T cells, or PBMCs. The dataset comprised deeply sampled blood TCRbeta repertoires from subjects exposed to, actively infected with, or recovered from COVID-19. The repertoires were released in a freely available public database meant as a resource for research on the immune response to SARS-CoV-2. Samples were obtained from the ongoing ImmuneRACE study (first 160 participants) and from over 1,000 subjects provided by 6 global collaborators. A de-identified subject ID, COVID-19 status, age in years and sex were almost always included in the sample metadata. Where HLA class I and class II types were available, the types were taken from metadata supplied by the sample provider, not from assay-based typing.

For this clone: Its antigen is currently not known. Base qualities are not at hand, and no much larger clone is one base apart.

There are 17 amino acids in the CDR3, from cysteine to phenylalanine inclusive. Only CDR3 DNA is held: 51 bases, read in frame from base 1. V is shortened by 1 base, J by 5 bases, and the region joining them spans 20 bases. CDR1 and CDR2 were assigned from the germline V gene as SGHTA and FQGNSA. One collaborating source in Seattle enrolled patients during active infection and followed them longitudinally through the course of disease. The collaborating institutions used their own protocols to collect whole blood in K2EDTA tubes. For TCRbeta analysis, collaborator samples were shipped as frozen whole blood, as isolated PBMCs, or as DNA extracted from either sample type. Study-level results and caveats: The quantity of clinical and demographic metadata differed by source and by participant and was supplied without curation.

TCRbeta CDR3 regions were amplified from genomic DNA by means of the immunoSEQ Assay, a bias-controlled multiplex PCR. In the paper's pipeline: Nucleated cell counts per sample were estimated from amplification of reference gene primers within the assay. To quantify the absolute abundance of each unique TCRbeta CDR3 rearrangement, sequence reads were collapsed and filtered. For each sample, productive Simpson clonality was calculated as the square root of Simpson's diversity index across productive rearrangements. TCRdb retrieved this table from immuneACCESS and kept in-frame rearrangements only. Not all clones are present; in checked studies, unresolved V genes account for under half, and no reason is known for the remainder. From that table come the V and J calls and clone size; the DNA was used to work out D and trimming. The sample table lists about 180,000 clones, around 86% of them with a count of one. The ten largest clones take up 6% to 8.5% of the sample.

The TCR comes from a woman aged 70-85 years with COVID-19, enrolled during active disease. This sequence uses TRBV7-2 and TRBJ2-5; tentative D gene TRBD1, with 6 bases matching. Sequencing input: peripheral blood. The bases read TGTGCCAGCAGCTTAGTGGGACACCTGTCGGACCCGGAGACCCAGTACTTC. Its protein is CASSLVGHLSDPETQYF.